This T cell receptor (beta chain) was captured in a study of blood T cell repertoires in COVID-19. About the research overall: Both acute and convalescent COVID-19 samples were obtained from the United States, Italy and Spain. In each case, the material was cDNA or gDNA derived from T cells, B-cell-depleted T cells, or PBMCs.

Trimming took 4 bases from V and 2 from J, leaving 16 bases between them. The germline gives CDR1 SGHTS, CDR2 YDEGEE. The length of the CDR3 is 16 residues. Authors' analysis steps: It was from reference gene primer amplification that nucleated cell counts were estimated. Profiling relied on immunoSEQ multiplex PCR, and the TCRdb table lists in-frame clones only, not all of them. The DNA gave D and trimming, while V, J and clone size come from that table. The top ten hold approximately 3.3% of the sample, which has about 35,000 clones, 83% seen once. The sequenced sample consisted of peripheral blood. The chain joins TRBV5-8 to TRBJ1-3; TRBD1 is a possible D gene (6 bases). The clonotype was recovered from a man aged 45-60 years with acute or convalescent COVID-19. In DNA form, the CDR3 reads TGTGCCAGCAGCATACTTCAGGGGTTAGCTGGAAACACCATATATTTT. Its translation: CASSILQGLAGNTIYF.